This passage covers 20 T cell receptor beta chains from one sample sequenced in a study of Ad26.COV2.S vaccination and SARS-CoV-2 variants. Treatment in this sample: over 15 received Ad26.COV2.S at low or high dose, single or two shots; about 5 received placebo; per-sample allocation not given. The samples were gathered on day 63 after the first injection of vaccine or placebo. Profiling relied on immunoSEQ multiplex PCR, and the TCRdb table lists in-frame clones only, not all of them. Among fewer than 500,000 clones listed, 90% were seen once. The input for sequencing was peripheral blood, taken in a trial of Ad26.COV2.S vaccine versus placebo. The receptor source for this set is a person between 18 and 65 years old who received the Ad26.COV2.S COVID-19 vaccine or a placebo.

This chain joins TRBV27 and TRBJ2-7; maybe TRBD1 (6 bases). V gave up 4 bases and J gave up 2 bases, with 12 bases separating them. CDR3 length equals 14 residues. Looked up from germline, CDR1 is MNHEY and CDR2 is SMNVEV (reference sequence). CDR3 residues: CASSSTGRAYEQYF. In nucleotides, the CDR3 is TGTGCCAGCAGTTCGACAGGCCGAGCCTACGAGCAGTACTTC.

The J gene is TRBJ2-7, the V gene TRBV27; 7 bases align to TRBD2. The CDR3 spans 14 residues. Germline CDR1 reads MNHEY; CDR2 reads SMNVEV (reference sequence). V trimming: 6 bases; J trimming: 6 bases; junction bases outside the gene matches: 11. The CDR3 DNA reads as TGTGCCAGCAGCCCCCGAGAAGCGGGATTCGAGCAGTACTTC. Its translation: CASSPREAGFEQYF.

V is TRBV28 and J is TRBJ2-3, with 10 nucleotides matching TRBD2. There are 20 residues in the CDR3. Germline CDR1 MDHEN, CDR2 SYDVKM. J was trimmed by 2 bases and V by 5 bases; bases with no gene match: 19. In DNA, the CDR3 is TGTGCCAGCAGTCGGGGACGGAAAGGAGTACTAGCGGGACACACAGATACGCAGTATTTT. Amino acids: CASSRGRKGVLAGHTDTQYF.

The chain has TRBV14 and TRBJ1-6; 8 bases fit TRBD1. CDR3 length equals 15 residues. After removal of 4 bases from V and 8 bases from J, the junction contained 7 bases not matched to a gene. The germline gives CDR1 SGHDN, CDR2 FVKESK. This CDR3 reads CASSRWTGLDSPLHF. CDR3 nucleotides: TGTGCCAGCAGCCGGTGGACAGGGTTGGATTCACCCCTCCACTTT.

The genes are TRBV12-3 or TRBV12-4 and TRBJ2-7, with D maybe TRBD2 (6 bases). Trimming shortened V by 7 bases and J by 7 bases, and 17 bases separated the two germline ends. This CDR3 spans 13 amino acids. This chain's CDR3 is CASTSGGPKEQYF. Here the CDR3 DNA reads TGTGCCAGCACCTCTGGAGGGCCGAAGGAGCAGTACTTC.

The rearrangement uses TRBV27 and TRBJ2-7; 11 bases align to TRBD2. The CDR3 spans 16 residues. Germline V CDR1 and CDR2: MNHEY, SMNVEV (reference sequence). Trimming cost V 4 bases and J 3 bases; bases outside gene matches: 8. CDR3 sequence reads: CASSSLAGDLFYEQYF. DNA for the CDR3: TGTGCCAGCAGTTCACTAGCGGGAGACCTCTTCTACGAGCAGTACTTC.

The chain combines TRBV28 with TRBJ2-7; 7 bases align to TRBD1. The V and J ends lost 8 bases and 2 bases, in that order; junction bases with no gene match: 12. This CDR3 contains 15 residues. Germline V gene sequence: CDR1 MDHEN, CDR2 SYDVKM. The CDR3 is CASGVPGTVTYEQYF. CDR3 in DNA: TGTGCCAGCGGAGTTCCCGGGACAGTGACCTACGAGCAGTACTTC.

In this sample, this clone turned up once. The CDR3 coding sequence is TGTGCCAGCAGTGTGGCAGACACCGGGGAGCTGTTTTTT. Its protein product is CASSVADTGELFF. This chain uses TRBV2 with TRBJ2-2; D gene ambiguous. The V gene's germline CDR1 is SNHLY and CDR2 FYNNEI. The CDR3 runs to 13 residues. V lost 4 bases and J lost 3, with 6 bases in between.

V gene TRBV29-1 combines with J gene TRBJ1-1; perhaps TRBD1 as D (6 bases). The germline V gene encodes CDR1 SQVTM and CDR2 ANQGSEA. Trimming pared 6 bases from V and 5 bases from J, leaving 10 bases between. The length of the CDR3 is 11 residues. For the CDR3, the DNA is TGCAGCGTAACAGGGCGGACTGAAGCTTTCTTT. Translated: CSVTGRTEAFF.

The rearrangement joins TRBV6-5 to TRBJ1-3, with D possibly TRBD1 on 6 matching bases. V shed 6 bases and J shed 0 bases, with 12 bases lying between them. CDR3 length: 15 residues. Germline V lookup: CDR1 MNHEY, CDR2 SVGAGI. The CDR3 bases are TGTGCCAGCAGGCCCACAGGGTACTCTGGAAACACCATATATTTT. Residues: CASRPTGYSGNTIYF.

The rearrangement uses TRBV19 and TRBJ2-1; the D gene is possibly TRBD1 (6 bases). The V gene's germline CDR1 is LNHDA and CDR2 SQIVND (reference sequence). Trimming took off 4 bases at V and 5 bases at J, with 15 bases between the two ends. The CDR3 is 15 residues long. The CDR3 sequence is CASSTTGTTHNEQFF. The CDR3, as DNA: TGTGCCAGTAGTACTACCGGGACAACTCACAATGAGCAGTTCTTC.

The chain employs TRBV6-5 and TRBJ2-2; 9 nucleotides agree with TRBD1. The CDR3 is 13 residues long. V lost 6 bases to trimming and J lost 5 bases; unmatched junction nucleotides: 1. Germline CDR1 is MNHEY and CDR2 is SVGAGI. As DNA, the CDR3 is TGTGCCAGCAGCGGACAGGGGACCGGGGAGCTGTTTTTT. This gives the protein CASSGQGTGELFF.

V is TRBV6-2 or TRBV6-3 and J is TRBJ2-1; D unclear. The CDR3 totals 12 residues. Trimming removed 5 bases at V and 11 bases at J, with 13 bases between. Germline V lookup: CDR1 MNHEY, CDR2 SVGEGT. The CDR3 region is CASSHGPGQQFF. The CDR3 bases are TGTGCCAGCAGTCACGGACCCGGACAGCAGTTCTTC.

The rearrangement uses TRBV27 and TRBJ2-3, with 8 bases fitting TRBD1. This CDR3 spans 14 amino acids. The germline V gene encodes CDR1 MNHEY and CDR2 SMNVEV (reference sequence). V was clipped by 0 bases and J by 5 bases; unmatched bases: 1. CDR3 loop: CASSLSQGVDTQYF. The CDR3 DNA reads as TGTGCCAGCAGTTTATCACAGGGGGTAGATACGCAGTATTTT.

Only one count was recorded for this clone. The V and J genes are TRBV5-1 and TRBJ2-1; TRBD1 matches 7 bases. This CDR3 contains 13 residues. Trimming removed 7 bases from V and 7 bases from J; junction bases left unmatched: 8. The V gene's germline CDR1 is SGHRS and CDR2 YFSETQ. The CDR3 nucleotides are TGCGCCAGCGGCCCTACAGGGGCGAATGAGCAGTTCTTC. Encoded protein: CASGPTGANEQFF.

The chain links TRBV7-2 to TRBJ2-1, with 11 bases lining up with TRBD2. The CDR3 covers 16 residues. The trim removed 3 bases at V and 4 bases at J, leaving 5 bases unmatched. Germline V gives CDR1 SGHTA, CDR2 FQGNSA. The CDR3 nucleotides are TGTGCCAGCAGCTTCTCCGGGACTAGCGGTTACAATGAGCAGTTCTTC. Its translation: CASSFSGTSGYNEQFF.

This clone showed up just once. V usage is TRBV24-1 and J usage is TRBJ2-7; TRBD1 matches at 9 bases. With 4 bases clipped from V and 2 bases from J, the junction kept 2 bases outside the gene matches. CDR1 KGHDR and CDR2 SFDVKD come from the germline V gene. The CDR3 is made up of 14 amino acids. DNA for the CDR3: TGTGCCACCAGTGAGGGACAGGGACCCTACGAGCAGTACTTC. The encoded protein is CATSEGQGPYEQYF.

The rearrangement links TRBV7-6 to TRBJ2-7; 9 bases align to TRBD1. This CDR3 has 14 amino acids. V dropped 5 bases and J dropped 2; count of bases not matched to a gene: 4. Germline CDR1 and CDR2: SGHVS and FNYEAQ. CDR3 amino acids: CASSRGQGTYEQYF. In DNA, the CDR3 is TGTGCCAGCAGCCGCGGACAGGGGACCTACGAGCAGTACTTC.

The chain uses TRBV2 and TRBJ2-7; D unclear. V was trimmed by 6 bases and J by 0 bases, leaving 12 bases between them. The CDR3 totals 14 residues. Germline-derived CDR1 and CDR2 are SNHLY and FYNNEI. CDR3 region: CASRATVNSYEQYF. The DNA of the CDR3 is TGTGCCAGCAGGGCTACAGTTAACTCCTACGAGCAGTACTTC.

The chain combines TRBV2 with TRBJ2-5; D is ambiguous. V shed 8 bases and J shed 4 bases, with 11 bases lying between them. CDR3 length: 12 amino acids. Germline CDR1 reads SNHLY; CDR2 reads FYNNEI. CDR3 DNA: TGTGCCAGCCAAGGCTCTCGAGAGACCCAGTACTTC. This gives the protein CASQGSRETQYF. Drawing the rest from reference TRBV2 and TRBJ2-5, the complete variable domain is EPEVTQTPSHQVTQMGQEVILRCVPISNHLYFYWYRQILGQKVEFLVSFYNNEISEKSEIFDDQFSVERPDGSNFTLKIRSTKLEDSAMYFCASQGSRETQYFGPGTRLLVL.